The entry that follows covers one T cell receptor (beta chain) sequence. The same CDR3 arises from other DNA sequences in this sample as well. The templates were synthetic TCR analogs, and they were spiked into each PCR. Method: immunoSEQ multiplex PCR; TCRdb's copy keeps in-frame clones and lacks some. This sample has approximately 93,000 clones, with less than 90% found just once. The data originate from a study of PD-L1 blockade in urothelial cancer. At the level of the study: Of roughly 30 patients, some 25 were males with bladder-origin urothelial cancer. The researchers analyzed blood 3 weeks (second dose) and 6 weeks after treatment start. T cells numbered a median of roughly 150,000 in the blood samples.

The time point denotes: peripheral blood 6 weeks after treatment start. Germline V CDR1 and CDR2: SGHDT, YYEEEE. J lost 8 bases, V lost 0 bases, and 2 bases had no gene match. The CDR3 sequence is 13 residues long. The chain carries TRBV5-6 and TRBJ1-2, with 9 bases that match TRBD1. This clonotype was sampled from a man in his 70s with urothelial cancer. Sequenced material: PBMCs, taken around atezolizumab (anti-PD-L1) treatment. CDR3 in DNA: TGTGCCAGCAGCTTGGACAGGGGGCTCGGCTACACCTTC. Amino acid sequence: CASSLDRGLGYTF. The full variable domain, rest sourced from reference TRBV5-6 and TRBJ1-2, is DAGVTQSPTHLIKTRGQQVTLRCSPKSGHDTVSWYQQALGQGPQFIFQYYEEEERQRGNFPDRFSGHQFPNYSSELNVNALLLGDSALYLCASSLDRGLGYTFGSGTRLTVV.